This T cell receptor beta chain was retrieved from a study of shared clonotypes between healthy human individuals. Study observations and caveats: A small donor pool kept down the genetic and exposure-history diversity that was represented. Researchers found naive subsets generally carried larger estimated richness than memory subsets.

The data were produced by immunoSEQ multiplex PCR, yet TCRdb's version contains in-frame clones alone and is incomplete. Of hundreds of thousands of clones listed, 90% to 95% are singletons. Remarks on this clone: Its antigen remains unknown.

Naive CD8 cells lacked CD45RO and underwent positive selection for CCR7, leaving out terminally differentiated effector memory CD45RA+ cells. All donors were healthy HIV-negative adults lacking recent acute infections or vaccinations. The CDR3 consists of 13 residues. V trimming: 1 base; J trimming: 4 bases; junction bases outside the gene matches: 1. Germline CDR1 reads SGHVS; CDR2 reads FNYEAQ. The sequencing sample was made of naive CD8+ T cells sorted from blood. J is TRBJ2-7 and V is TRBV7-6; TRBD2 matches 7 bases. This sequence was found in a man aged 25-45 years in good health. CDR3 sequence reads: CASSLGEGYEQYF. The CDR3 nucleotides are TGTGCCAGCAGCTTAGGGGAGGGTTACGAGCAGTACTTC. Complete variable domain (other parts from reference TRBV7-6 and TRBJ2-7): GAGVSQSPRYKVTKRGQDVALRCDPISGHVSLYWYRQALGQGPEFLTYFNYEAQQDKSGLPNDRFSAERPEGSISTLTIQRTEQRDSAMYRCASSLGEGYEQYFGPGTRLTVT.